These 22 T cell receptor beta chains came from one sample sequenced in a study of blood T cell repertoires in COVID-19. Here immunoSEQ multiplex PCR was the method, and the copy in TCRdb shows in-frame clones only, minus some. The sample has 150,000 to 200,000 clones; over 75% are singletons. Material: PBMCs or T cells enriched from blood (not recorded which). Receptors originate from a middle-aged woman with acute COVID-19.

The chain combines TRBV28 with TRBJ1-1, with a tentative D call TRBD1 (6 bases). V lost 2 bases to trimming and J lost 2 bases, with 18 bases between them. Per germline, CDR1 MDHEN and CDR2 SYDVKM. The CDR3 length is 17 residues. The CDR3 region is CASSLTGQGQVNTEAFF. The CDR3 DNA is TGTGCCAGCAGTTTAACGGGACAAGGGCAGGTAAACACTGAAGCTTTCTTT. The full variable domain, with the rest looked up from reference TRBV28 and TRBJ1-1, is DVKVTQSSRYLVKRTGEKVFLECVQDMDHENMFWYRQDPGLGLRLIYFSYDVKMKEKGDIPEGYSVSREKKERFSLILESASTNQTSMYLCASSLTGQGQVNTEAFFGQGTRLTVV.

V is TRBV2 and J is TRBJ2-1; TRBD2 aligns across 12 bases. The CDR3 sequence is 15 residues long. The J segment lost 5 bases and the V segment lost 6 bases, leaving 5 bases of the junction unmatched. Germline CDR1 and CDR2: SNHLY and FYNNEI. The CDR3 DNA follows: TGTGCCAGCAGCTTCCTAGCGGGAGGGGACAATGAGCAGTTCTTC. Translation: CASSFLAGGDNEQFF.

The V gene is TRBV3-1 (or the pseudogene TRBV3-2), the J gene TRBJ2-2; D is ambiguous. The CDR3 loop spans 14 amino acids. Germline V lookup: CDR1 LGHDT, CDR2 YNNKEL (reference sequence). Trimming shortened V by 4 bases and J by 6 bases, and 12 bases separated the two germline ends. The CDR3 reads CASSRRINAGELFF. CDR3 in DNA: TGTGCCAGCAGCCGGCGGATAAATGCCGGGGAGCTGTTTTTT.

This clone was seen a few times. CDR3 region: CASSADMSVGNTIYF. In DNA form, the CDR3 reads TGTGCCAGCAGTGCCGACATGTCAGTTGGAAACACCATATATTTT. V gene TRBV2 combines with J gene TRBJ1-3; no firm D call. The germline V gene has CDR1 SNHLY and CDR2 FYNNEI. Trimming left V 4 bases short and J 3 bases short, with 13 bases between. This CDR3 is 15 amino acids long. Drawing the rest from reference TRBV2 and TRBJ1-3, the complete variable domain is EPEVTQTPSHQVTQMGQEVILRCVPISNHLYFYWYRQILGQKVEFLVSFYNNEISEKSEIFDDQFSVERPDGSNFTLKIRSTKLEDSAMYFCASSADMSVGNTIYFGEGSWLTVV.

This clone was seen a few times. The chain employs TRBV6-5 and TRBJ1-6, with TRBD1 identical over 7 bases. Unmatched junction bases numbered 7, after V lost 2 bases and J lost 6 bases. The CDR3 spans 16 residues. The germline CDR1 and CDR2 sequences are MNHEY and SVGAGI. CDR3 in amino acids: CASSYGFRGPNSPLHF. DNA of the CDR3: TGTGCCAGCAGTTACGGTTTTAGGGGGCCTAATTCACCCCTCCACTTT.

The chain couples TRBV3-1 (or the pseudogene TRBV3-2) to TRBJ1-4; D is possibly TRBD1 (5 bases). Germline V gene lookup returns CDR1 LGHDT and CDR2 YNNKEL (reference sequence). This CDR3 is 19 amino acids long. With 2 bases removed from V and 3 bases from J, the gap between germline ends came to 22 bases. As DNA, the CDR3 is TGTGCCAGCAGCCAACAGACAGTCGGATCGTTGTCAGCTAATGAAAAACTGTTTTTT. Its protein is CASSQQTVGSLSANEKLFF.

This chain connects TRBV9 to TRBJ2-1; 14 positions match TRBD2. Germline V gives CDR1 SGDLS, CDR2 YYNGEE. The J segment lost 4 bases and the V segment lost 3 bases, leaving 6 bases of the junction unmatched. The CDR3 consists of 17 residues. The CDR3 region is CASSEGLAGGQYNEQFF. CDR3 bases: TGTGCCAGCAGCGAAGGACTAGCGGGAGGTCAGTACAATGAGCAGTTCTTC. The complete variable domain, with remaining parts taken from reference TRBV9 and TRBJ2-1, reads DSGVTQTPKHLITATGQRVTLRCSPRSGDLSVYWYQQSLDQGLQFLIQYYNGEERAKGNILERFSAQQFPDLHSELNLSSLELGDSALYFCASSEGLAGGQYNEQFFGPGTRLTVL.

This chain uses TRBV9 with TRBJ2-1; D is perhaps TRBD1 (5 bases). Germline loops: CDR1 SGDLS, CDR2 YYNGEE. Trimming took off 0 bases at V and 4 bases at J, with 8 bases between the two ends. The CDR3 has 14 residues. CDR3 sequence reads: CASSVVGRYNEQFF. The CDR3, as DNA: TGTGCCAGCAGCGTAGTGGGGCGGTACAATGAGCAGTTCTTC.

This chain uses TRBV6-5 with TRBJ2-3, with 7 positions matching TRBD1. The junction had 7 bases not matched to a gene; V was cut back by 7 bases and J by 9 bases. Per germline, CDR1 MNHEY and CDR2 SVGAGI. The CDR3 runs to 12 residues. CDR3 in amino acids: CASIGLQGTQYF. The CDR3 nucleotides are TGTGCCAGCATAGGTCTACAGGGGACGCAGTATTTT.

This clone came up once. The chain uses TRBV6-1 and TRBJ1-4, with 8 bases fitting TRBD1. Germline V gene lookup returns CDR1 MNHNS and CDR2 SASEGT. V lost 1 base to trimming and J lost 1 base; unmatched junction nucleotides: 14. This CDR3 contains 20 residues. CDR3 DNA: TGTGCCAGCAGTGAAGGCGTGGGGACAGGTCTTTTTGGAACTAATGAAAAACTGTTTTTT. Its protein product is CASSEGVGTGLFGTNEKLFF.

The chain uses TRBV13 and TRBJ2-1; D may be TRBD2 (5 bases). CDR3 length: 13 amino acids. V lost 1 base and J lost 5, with 6 bases in between. Germline CDR1 reads PRHDT; CDR2 reads FYEKMQ (reference sequence). The CDR3 reads CASSLVTNNEQFF. CDR3 sequence (DNA): TGTGCCAGCAGCTTAGTGACTAACAATGAGCAGTTCTTC.

The V call is TRBV5-1, the J call TRBJ2-2; no definite D call. The CDR3 length is 13 residues. Germline V lookup: CDR1 SGHRS, CDR2 YFSETQ. Trimming took 4 bases from V and 5 from J, leaving 9 bases between them. The CDR3 DNA reads as TGCGCCAGCAGCCTAGATGGGACCGGGGAGCTGTTTTTT. As protein: CASSLDGTGELFF. The full variable domain, completed using reference TRBV5-1 and TRBJ2-2, is KAGVTQTPRYLIKTRGQQVTLSCSPISGHRSVSWYQQTPGQGLQFLFEYFSETQRNKGNFPGRFSGRQFSNSRSEMNVSTLELGDSALYLCASSLDGTGELFFGEGSRLTVL.

The chain is built from TRBV11-2 and TRBJ2-3; 7 bases agree with TRBD2. The CDR3 has 15 residues. The V segment lost 3 bases and the J segment 2 bases; nucleotides outside the gene matches: 5. Germline V gives CDR1 SGHAT, CDR2 FQNNGV. CDR3 nucleotide sequence: TGTGCCAGCAGCTTGATGGGGGGGTTCACAGATACGCAGTATTTT. Translation gives CASSLMGGFTDTQYF.

This chain links TRBV5-1 with TRBJ1-4; D gene uncertain. Germline loops: CDR1 SGHRS, CDR2 YFSETQ. Trimming shortened V by 4 bases and J by 0 bases, and 13 bases separated the two germline ends. CDR3 size: 16 residues. The DNA of the CDR3 is TGCGCCAGCAGCAGCGGGGAGAGATCAACTAATGAAAAACTGTTTTTT. Encoded protein: CASSSGERSTNEKLFF.

This clone has just a few counts. DNA for the CDR3: TGTGCCAGCAGTACCCAGGGGGCGGGGTCCACCGGGGAGCTGTTTTTT. Translated, it gives CASSTQGAGSTGELFF. The V call is TRBV2, the J call TRBJ2-2; 8 bases fit TRBD1. After removal of 5 bases from V and 4 bases from J, the junction contained 9 bases not matched to a gene. The CDR3 totals 16 residues. Germline CDR1 is SNHLY and CDR2 is FYNNEI.

The chain has TRBV2 and TRBJ1-2, with D unresolved. The CDR3 runs to 12 residues. The germline V gene encodes CDR1 SNHLY and CDR2 FYNNEI. The ends were cut back, 5 bases at V and 4 bases at J, with 8 bases in the middle. CDR3 DNA: TGTGCCAGCAGTCAAGGGCCCTATGGCTACACCTTC. It yields the protein CASSQGPYGYTF.

This rearrangement joins TRBV19 to TRBJ2-7; no clear D gene. V gave up 4 bases and J gave up 4 bases, with 14 bases separating them. The CDR3 spans 14 residues. CDR1 LNHDA and CDR2 SQIVND come from the germline V gene (reference sequence). Here the CDR3 reads CASSTGLVGYEQYF. For the CDR3, the DNA is TGTGCCAGTAGTACCGGGTTGGTCGGGTACGAGCAGTACTTC.

V and J are TRBV15 and TRBJ1-2; 9 nucleotides match TRBD1. This CDR3 comprises 13 residues. Trimming took 9 bases from V and 5 from J; bases not matched to a gene: 7. Germline V gives CDR1 LNHNV, CDR2 YYDKDF (reference sequence). The CDR3 region has the DNA TGTGCCACTTATACGGACAGGGGTTATGGCTACACCTTC. This encodes CATYTDRGYGYTF.

The J gene is TRBJ2-1, the V gene TRBV19; 9 nucleotides match TRBD2. Germline trimming cut 1 base from V and 9 bases from J; bases unmatched to any gene: 7. CDR3 length equals 15 residues. Germline CDR1 reads LNHDA; CDR2 reads SQIVND (reference sequence). The CDR3 sequence is CASSIVMGLAIEQFF. The DNA for the CDR3 is TGTGCCAGTAGTATAGTTATGGGACTAGCTATTGAGCAGTTCTTC.

V is TRBV5-1 and J is TRBJ1-2; TRBD1 might be the D (6 bases). CDR3 length: 14 amino acids. CDR1 is SGHRS, CDR2 YFSETQ, per germline. V lost 4 bases to trimming and J lost 5 bases, with 15 bases between them. This chain's CDR3 is CASSITQQGYGYTF. The CDR3, as DNA: TGCGCCAGCAGCATCACCCAACAGGGTTATGGCTACACCTTC.

The rearrangement joins TRBV6-5 to TRBJ1-1; D gene uncertain. CDR1 and CDR2 (germline): MNHEY, SVGAGI. V lost 2 bases and J 5 bases, leaving 12 bases between the germline ends. The CDR3 sequence is 14 residues long. The CDR3 sequence: CASSYISRGTEAFF. The CDR3 coding sequence is TGTGCCAGCAGTTACATAAGCCGGGGAACTGAAGCTTTCTTT.

V is TRBV10-3 and J is TRBJ2-1; D is unclear. V lost 0 bases, J lost 4 bases, and 4 bases lay in between. The CDR3 runs to 13 residues. Germline loops: CDR1 ENHRY, CDR2 SYGVKD. CDR3 nucleotides: TGTGCCATCAGTGAGTCCGGGTACAATGAGCAGTTCTTC. Protein product: CAISESGYNEQFF.